Detailed here is one T cell receptor (beta chain). The record originates from a study of T cell changes during pregnancy in multiple sclerosis. Measured with immunoSEQ multiplex PCR; TCRdb has only the in-frame clones, and not every one. The sample carries approximately 90,000 clones, roughly 91% recorded once. CDR1 MNHNS and CDR2 SASEGT come from the germline V gene. There are 14 residues in the CDR3. Trimming took 6 bases from V and 2 from J, leaving 14 bases between them. The sequences come from peripheral blood, collected after pregnancy. The chain is built from TRBV6-1 and TRBJ2-7; a weak D match, TRBD1 (5 bases). The receptor was isolated from a female donor in good health, enrolled as a control in a pregnancy study. The CDR3 spells CASSPGLPTYEQYF. In DNA, the CDR3 is TGTGCCAGCAGCCCAGGGTTACCTACCTACGAGCAGTACTTC.